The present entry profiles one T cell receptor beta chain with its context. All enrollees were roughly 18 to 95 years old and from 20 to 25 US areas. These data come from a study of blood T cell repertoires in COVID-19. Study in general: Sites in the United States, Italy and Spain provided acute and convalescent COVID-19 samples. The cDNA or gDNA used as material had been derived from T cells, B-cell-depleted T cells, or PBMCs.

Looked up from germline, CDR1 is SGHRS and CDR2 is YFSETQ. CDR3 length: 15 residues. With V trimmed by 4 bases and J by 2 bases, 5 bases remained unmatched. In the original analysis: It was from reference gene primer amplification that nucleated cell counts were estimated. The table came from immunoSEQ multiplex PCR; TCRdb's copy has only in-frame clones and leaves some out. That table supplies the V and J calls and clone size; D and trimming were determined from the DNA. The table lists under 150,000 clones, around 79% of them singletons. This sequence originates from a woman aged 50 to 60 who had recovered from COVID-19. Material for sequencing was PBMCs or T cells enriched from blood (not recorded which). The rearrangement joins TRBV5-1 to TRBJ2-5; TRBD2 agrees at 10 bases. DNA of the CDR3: TGCGCCAGCAGCCCCGAACTAGCGGGGCAAGAGACCCAGTACTTC. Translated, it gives CASSPELAGQETQYF.